This record covers a single TCR beta chain. Its matching antigen is unknown. The CDR3 extends over 16 amino acids. V was shortened by 3 bases and J by 0 bases, with 12 bases between the two germline ends. Germline CDR1 reads MNHEY; CDR2 reads SMNVEV (reference sequence). These data come from a study of graft-versus-host responses after intestinal transplantation. Study information: Transplant types were multivisceral, liver-intestinal, or isolated intestinal. Tacrolimus and steroids were given for around 3 years to all recipients after anti-thymocyte globulin induction. Study outcomes and limitations: Among recipient marrow samples, GvH clones were found; some appeared first in ileum or blood. Within allografts, high graft-versus-host to host-versus-graft clonal ratios were seen among patients with graft-donor T cell macrochimerism.

The assay was immunoSEQ multiplex PCR, and TCRdb's table has in-frame clones only and misses some. This table has about 100,000 clones, roughly 90% appearing once. The rearrangement uses TRBV27 and TRBJ2-1, with D perhaps being TRBD1 or TRBD2 (5 bases each). Material: unstimulated CD4+ T cells sorted from spleen or lymph node cells, obtained before transplant. This TCR was sampled from a human donor who was the organ donor for an intestinal transplant. CDR3 region: CASSFGTRSSYNEQFF. CDR3 nucleotide sequence: TGTGCCAGCAGTTTTGGGACCCGGAGCTCCTACAATGAGCAGTTCTTC.